Sequencing of this T cell receptor beta chain was carried out in a study of T-cell memory formation after mild COVID-19. TCRdb passed the 5' RACE reads through MiXCR, listing each CDR3 protein once. The data contain approximately 210,000 distinct CDR3 sequences, roughly 27% of them singletons. Study-wide results and limits: Within pre-infection memory, some responding clones were found, suggesting cross-reactive memory joined.

To note about this clonotype: The antigen is undetermined.

This sequence originates from an adult woman who had mild COVID-19 (a few samples of this study predate the infection). Cell type and time point are not known. Sequenced: PBMCs or a T cell subset sorted from them (not recorded which).

The CDR3 loop reads CASSQGAGGSYNEQFF. The CDR3 DNA follows: TGCGCCAGCAGCCAAGGAGCGGGGGGCTCCTACAATGAGCAGTTCTTC. The chain recombines TRBV4-1 with TRBJ2-1; 9 positions agree with TRBD2. V shed 1 base, J shed 0 bases, and the junction held 1 base outside the gene matches. Germline assignment: CDR1 MGHRA and CDR2 YSYEKL. This CDR3 spans 16 amino acids.